Listed here is a single T cell receptor (beta chain). No cognate antigen has been identified for it. No base quality values were provided; no much bigger clone lies one nucleotide off. Participants in the prospective study were enrolled through a virtual design, were aged roughly 18 to 90 years, and lived in approximately 25 United States geographic areas. Cohort assignment in the prospective study relied on participant-reported clinical history from a screening survey and a study questionnaire. Recovered participants in ImmuneRACE Cohort 3 were defined as having two consecutive negative NP/OP PCR tests, clearance from a healthcare professional, or resolution of symptoms. Each participant in the prospective study had whole blood, serum and a nasopharyngeal or oropharyngeal swab collected by mobile phlebotomists. Over a 2-month period, participants in the prospective study had the option of providing additional blood draws and questionnaires. Before DNA extraction, blood samples from the prospective study were shipped at room temperature or frozen.

Trimming accounts for 6 bases at V and 4 bases at J, while the number of junction bases matched to no gene is 6. The CDR3 spans 14 residues, from the cysteine through the phenylalanine. Only the CDR3 DNA is retained, 42 bases long and in frame from the first base. CDR1 and CDR2 (MDHEN, SYDVKM) derive from the germline V gene. The source of the sample is a study of blood T cell repertoires in COVID-19 (dated by TCRdb to 2018 to 2020). Regarding the study in general: The collaborator samples originated in the United States, Italy and Spain and spanned the acute and convalescent phases of COVID-19. The material from the prospective study consisted of cDNA or gDNA derived from T cells, B-cell-depleted T cells, or PBMCs. Deeply sampled blood TCRbeta repertoires from subjects exposed to, actively infected with, or recovered from COVID-19 were included in the dataset. The repertoires were released in a freely available public database meant as a resource for research on the immune response to SARS-CoV-2. The samples were drawn from two sources: the first 160 participants of the ongoing ImmuneRACE study, and fewer than 1,500 subjects contributed by 6 global collaborators. Sample metadata almost always included a de-identified subject ID, COVID-19 status, age in years and sex. Where HLA class I and class II types were available, the types were taken from metadata supplied by the sample provider, not from assay-based typing. Broad study findings and their caveats: How much clinical and demographic metadata was included differed by source and by participant, and the metadata was provided uncurated.

The immunoSEQ Assay, a bias-controlled multiplex PCR, was used to amplify TCRbeta CDR3 regions from genomic DNA. The paper's processing steps were these. The number of nucleated cells in each sample was estimated by amplification of reference gene primers within the assay. Sequence reads were collapsed and filtered to measure the absolute abundance of every unique TCRbeta CDR3 rearrangement. For each sample, productive Simpson clonality was calculated by taking the square root of Simpson's diversity index across productive rearrangements. TCRdb retrieved this table from immuneACCESS and kept in-frame rearrangements only. Not all clones are present; in checked studies, unresolved V genes account for under half, and no reason is known for the remainder. V, J and clone size derive from that table, while D and trimming were established from the DNA sequence. This sample gives some 420,000 clones in total; approximately 92% of them show up just once. More than 0.95% of the sample is taken by the ten largest.

The clonotype comes from a man in his thirties or forties who had recovered from COVID-19. Material: PBMCs or T cells enriched from blood (not recorded which). The chain was built from TRBV28 and TRBJ1-2, with 9 central nucleotides matching TRBD1. The bases are TGTGCCAGCAGCAACGACAGGGGGGGCTATGGCTACACCTTC. This encodes CASSNDRGGYGYTF.